The rows below give T cell receptor beta chains drawn from one sample of a study of OX40 agonist ivuxolimab in advanced cancers. TCRdb's table, derived via immunoSEQ multiplex PCR, lists solely in-frame clones and lacks some. The sample contains more than 35,000 clones, about nine tenths of which appear only once. The sequencing here drew on CD4+ or CD8+ T cells sorted from blood, taken in a trial of the OX40 agonist ivuxolimab. The source of these receptors is an adult with an advanced solid tumor such as melanoma, head and neck, liver or kidney cancer. CDR3s include the opening cysteine and the closing phenylalanine or tryptophan. The order of the fields is J gene, D gene, clone size, V gene, CDR3 protein, CDR3 DNA. A D gene is named only where the DNA matches it firmly. The listing skips clone size in some rows; elsewhere it reads once, few, many or a size class.

TRBJ2-4 | NA | NA | TRBV4-3 | CASSPSRSQIAKNIQYF | TGCGCCAGCAGCCCCAGCAGATCACAAATAGCCAAAAACATTCAGTACTTC
TRBJ2-2 | NA | NA | TRBV2 | CASSESDTVSGELFF | TGTGCCAGCAGTGAATCGGACACGGTTTCCGGGGAGCTGTTTTTT
TRBJ2-3 | TRBD2 | NA | TRBV30 | CAWSTAGNTDTQYF | TGTGCCTGGAGTACAGCGGGGAACACAGATACGCAGTATTTT
TRBJ1-2 | NA | NA | TRBV4-3 | CASSHLTVSANYGYTF | TGCGCCAGCAGCCACTTGACAGTTTCTGCCAACTATGGCTACACCTTC
TRBJ1-5 | TRBD1 | NA | TRBV19 | CATAGNRGGASNQPQHF | TGTGCCACCGCAGGGAACAGGGGAGGCGCGAGCAATCAGCCCCAGCATTTT
TRBJ2-2 | NA | NA | TRBV7-3 | CASSLLAAHGTGELFF | TGTGCCAGCAGCTTACTGGCGGCGCATGGCACCGGGGAGCTGTTTTTT
TRBJ1-2 | TRBD1 | NA | TRBV9 | CASSVADRVGYTF | TGTGCCAGCAGCGTAGCGGACAGGGTTGGCTACACCTTC
TRBJ2-2 | TRBD1 | NA | TRBV10-3 | CAISDGRGQGLTGELFF | TGTGCCATCAGTGATGGCCGGGGACAGGGTCTGACCGGGGAGCTGTTTTTT
TRBJ2-1 | TRBD2 | NA | TRBV7-6 | CASSILAGGSSYNEQFF | TGTGCCAGCAGCATCCTAGCGGGGGGGTCCTCCTACAATGAGCAGTTCTTC
TRBJ2-1 | TRBD2 | NA | TRBV5-1 | CASSPSASGTTFFYNEQFF | TGCGCCAGCAGTCCTAGTGCTAGCGGGACTACCTTCTTTTACAATGAGCAGTTCTTC
TRBJ2-2 | NA | NA | TRBV5-1 | CASSSTDGDTGELFF | TGCGCCAGCAGCTCGACAGATGGGGACACCGGGGAGCTGTTTTTT
TRBJ2-7 | NA | NA | TRBV7-9 | CASSLARVGEQYF | TGTGCCAGCAGCTTAGCCCGGGTCGGCGAGCAGTACTTC
TRBJ2-2 | NA | NA | TRBV27 | CASSLSAGELFF | TGTGCCAGCAGTTTATCGGCGGGGGAGCTGTTTTTT
TRBJ2-3 | NA | NA | TRBV6-6 | CASRAILEGTDTQYF | TGTGCCAGCAGGGCAATCCTGGAAGGCACAGATACGCAGTATTTT
TRBJ2-1 | TRBD2 | NA | TRBV7-2 | CASSASGSSYNEQFF | TGTGCCAGCAGCGCTAGCGGAAGCTCCTACAATGAGCAGTTCTTC
TRBJ2-1 | NA | NA | TRBV18 | CASSPGGNEQFF | TGTGCCAGCTCACCAGGGGGCAATGAGCAGTTCTTC
TRBJ2-1 | NA | NA | TRBV21-1 | CASSDFPGSYNEQFF | TGTGCCAGCAGCGATTTTCCGGGCTCCTACAATGAGCAGTTCTTC
TRBJ2-7 | NA | NA | TRBV29-1 | CSVPVQGSSYEQYF | TGCAGCGTTCCAGTACAGGGTAGCTCCTACGAGCAGTACTTC
TRBJ1-6 | NA | few | TRBV10-2 | CASSERQGVDSPLHF | TGCGCCAGCAGTGAGAGGCAGGGAGTAGATTCACCCCTCCACTTT
TRBJ2-1 | TRBD1 | NA | TRBV7-9 | CASSTVAGTGRDEQFF | TGTGCCAGCAGCACCGTAGCCGGGACAGGGAGGGATGAGCAGTTCTTC
TRBJ1-2 | NA | NA | TRBV10-2 | CASTARSGEGLGYTF | TGCGCCAGTACAGCAAGGTCGGGGGAAGGTCTTGGCTACACCTTC
TRBJ2-1 | TRBD1 | few | TRBV15 | CATSKTGRFSYNEQFF | TGTGCCACCAGCAAGACAGGGCGATTCTCCTACAATGAGCAGTTCTTC
TRBJ2-7 | NA | NA | TRBV5-6 | CASSLRDLPYEQYF | TGTGCCAGCAGCCTGCGGGACCTGCCCTACGAGCAGTACTTC
TRBJ1-6 | NA | once | TRBV6-1 | CASSDREGSYNSPLHF | TGTGCCAGCAGTGATAGGGAAGGCTCCTATAATTCACCCCTCCACTTT
TRBJ2-1 | TRBD1 | NA | TRBV27 | CASSIRQGVYNEQFF | TGTGCCAGCAGTATCCGACAGGGCGTTTACAATGAGCAGTTCTTC
TRBJ1-2 | NA | NA | TRBV9 | CASSPHGELNYGYTF | TGTGCCAGCAGCCCCCACGGGGAGCTCAACTATGGCTACACCTTC
TRBJ2-5 | NA | once | TRBV7-8 | CASSLWVRVRDQETQYF | TGTGCCAGCAGCTTATGGGTTCGGGTGCGGGATCAAGAGACCCAGTACTTC
TRBJ2-3 | NA | once | TRBV2 | CARSDGGGEHSDTQYF | TGTGCCAGAAGTGATGGCGGGGGCGAGCACTCAGATACGCAGTATTTT
TRBJ2-7 | NA | NA | TRBV2 | CASSDTYEQYF | TGTGCCAGCAGTGACACCTACGAGCAGTACTTC
TRBJ2-7 | TRBD2 | NA | TRBV27 | CASTGRGSYEQYF | TGTGCCAGCACCGGGAGGGGCTCCTACGAGCAGTACTTC
TRBJ2-5 | TRBD1 | NA | TRBV2 | CAGGTGGDETQYF | TGTGCCGGCGGGACAGGGGGCGACGAGACCCAGTACTTC
TRBJ1-4 | NA | NA | TRBV19 | CASSIVGIATNEKLFF | TGTGCCAGTAGTATAGTAGGGATTGCAACTAATGAAAAACTGTTTTTT
TRBJ2-1 | NA | NA | TRBV10-3 | CAISESDDEQFF | TGTGCCATCAGTGAGTCAGATGATGAGCAGTTCTTC
TRBJ2-7 | NA | NA | TRBV7-2 | CASSLGSGGRTYEQYF | TGTGCCAGCAGCTTAGGCTCTGGGGGACGGACCTACGAGCAGTACTTC
TRBJ2-1 | TRBD2 | NA | TRBV6-6 | CASWGGVDYNEQFF | TGTGCCAGCTGGGGGGGGGTAGACTACAATGAGCAGTTCTTC
TRBJ1-1 | NA | NA | TRBV4-3 | CASSQEGDLFDTEAFF | TGCGCCAGCAGCCAAGAAGGGGACCTCTTCGACACTGAAGCTTTCTTT
TRBJ2-3 | TRBD2 | NA | TRBV2 | CASSALAGGSTDTQYF | TGTGCCAGCAGTGCACTAGCGGGGGGCAGCACAGATACGCAGTATTTT
TRBJ1-6 | TRBD1 | NA | TRBV5-6 | CASSWGTANNSPLHF | TGTGCCAGCAGCTGGGGGACAGCCAATAATTCACCCCTCCACTTT
TRBJ1-1 | NA | NA | TRBV7-3 | CASSLTAGGKNTEAFF | TGTGCCAGCAGCTTAACCGCAGGAGGAAAAAACACTGAAGCTTTCTTT
TRBJ2-2 | NA | NA | TRBV7-9 | CASSSNRAHTGELFF | TGTGCCAGCAGCTCCAACAGGGCACACACCGGGGAGCTGTTTTTT
TRBJ1-6 | TRBD1 | once | TRBV5-1 | CASSHTDRGYNSPLHF | TGTGCCAGCAGCCATACGGACAGGGGGTATAATTCACCCCTCCACTTT